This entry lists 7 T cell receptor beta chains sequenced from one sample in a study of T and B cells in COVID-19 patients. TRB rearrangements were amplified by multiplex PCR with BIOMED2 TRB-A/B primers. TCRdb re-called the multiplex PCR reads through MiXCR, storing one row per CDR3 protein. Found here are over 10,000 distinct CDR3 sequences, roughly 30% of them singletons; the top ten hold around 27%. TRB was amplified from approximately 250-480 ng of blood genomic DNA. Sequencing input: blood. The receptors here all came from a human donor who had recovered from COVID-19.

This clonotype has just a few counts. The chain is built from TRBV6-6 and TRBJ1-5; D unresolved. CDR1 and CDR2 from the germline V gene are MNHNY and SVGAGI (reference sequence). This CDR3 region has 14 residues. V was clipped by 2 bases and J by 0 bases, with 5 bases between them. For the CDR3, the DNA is TGTGCCAGCAGTTACGAGGGTAGCAATCAGCCCCAGCATTTT. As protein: CASSYEGSNQPQHF.

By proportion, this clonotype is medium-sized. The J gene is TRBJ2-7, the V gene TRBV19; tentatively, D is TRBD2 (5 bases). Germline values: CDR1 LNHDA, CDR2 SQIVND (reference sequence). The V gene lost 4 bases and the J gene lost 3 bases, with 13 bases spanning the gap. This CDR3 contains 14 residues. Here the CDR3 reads CASSTGFAFYEQYF. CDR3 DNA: TGTGCCAGTAGTACGGGATTTGCATTCTACGAGCAGTACTTC.

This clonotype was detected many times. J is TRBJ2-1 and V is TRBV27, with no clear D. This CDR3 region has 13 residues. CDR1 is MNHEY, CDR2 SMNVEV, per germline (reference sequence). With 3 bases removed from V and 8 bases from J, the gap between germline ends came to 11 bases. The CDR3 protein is CASSFGFGYEQFF. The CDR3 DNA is TGTGCCAGCAGTTTCGGTTTCGGCTATGAGCAGTTCTTC.

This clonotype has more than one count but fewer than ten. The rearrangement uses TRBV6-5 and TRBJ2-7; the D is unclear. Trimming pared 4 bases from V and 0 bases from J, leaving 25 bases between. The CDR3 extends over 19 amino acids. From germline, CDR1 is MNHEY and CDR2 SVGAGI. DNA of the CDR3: TGTGCCAGCAGTTCGACGACCTCGCCTTGGACGCCGAGCTCCTACGAGCAGTACTTC. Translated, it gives CASSSTTSPWTPSSYEQYF.

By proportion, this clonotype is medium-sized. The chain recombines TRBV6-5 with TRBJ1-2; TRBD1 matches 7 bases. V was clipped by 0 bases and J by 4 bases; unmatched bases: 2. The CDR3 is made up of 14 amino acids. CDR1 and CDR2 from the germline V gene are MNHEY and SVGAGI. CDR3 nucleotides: TGTGCCAGCAGTTACTCCTCAGGGGGCTATGGCTACACCTTC. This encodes CASSYSSGGYGYTF.

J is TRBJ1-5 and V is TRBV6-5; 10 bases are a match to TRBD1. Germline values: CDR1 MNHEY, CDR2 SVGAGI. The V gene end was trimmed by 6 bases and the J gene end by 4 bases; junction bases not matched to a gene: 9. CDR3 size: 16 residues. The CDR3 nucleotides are TGTGCCAGCAGGGTGACAGGGGGCATGGAAAATCAGCCCCAGCATTTT. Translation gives CASRVTGGMENQPQHF.

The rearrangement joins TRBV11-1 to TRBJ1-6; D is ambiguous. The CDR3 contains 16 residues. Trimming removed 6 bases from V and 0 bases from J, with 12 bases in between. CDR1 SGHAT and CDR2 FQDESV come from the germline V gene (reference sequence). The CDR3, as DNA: TGTGCCAGCAGTCCAAAATCGAGCTCCTATAATTCACCCCTCCACTTT. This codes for CASSPKSSSYNSPLHF. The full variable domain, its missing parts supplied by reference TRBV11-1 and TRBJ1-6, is EAEVAQSPRYKITEKSQAVAFWCDPISGHATLYWYRQILGQGPELLVQFQDESVVDDSQLPKDRFSAERLKGVDSTLKIQPAELGDSAMYLCASSPKSSSYNSPLHFGNGTRLTVT.